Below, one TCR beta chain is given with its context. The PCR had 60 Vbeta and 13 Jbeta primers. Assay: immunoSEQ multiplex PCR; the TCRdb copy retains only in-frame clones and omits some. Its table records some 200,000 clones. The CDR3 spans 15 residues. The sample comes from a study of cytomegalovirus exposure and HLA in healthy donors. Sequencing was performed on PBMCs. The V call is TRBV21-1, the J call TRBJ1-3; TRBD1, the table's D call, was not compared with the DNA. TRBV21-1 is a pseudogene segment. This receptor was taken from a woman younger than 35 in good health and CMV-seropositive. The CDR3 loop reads CASSPTGESGNTIYF. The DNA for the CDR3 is TGTGCCAGCAGTCCGACAGGGGAGTCTGGAAACACCATATATTTT.